Below are 15 T cell receptor beta chains sequenced from a single sample in a study of PD-L1 blockade in urothelial cancer. Specified time point: peripheral blood 6 weeks after treatment start. Libraries were prepared by immunoSEQ multiplex PCR; TCRdb keeps only in-frame clonotypes and omits some of them. The sample carries tens of thousands of clones, approximately 90% recorded once. Sequencing was performed on PBMCs, taken around atezolizumab (anti-PD-L1) treatment. The receptors shown here come from a woman of 80 years or more with urothelial cancer.

The J gene is TRBJ2-5, the V gene TRBV6-1; D is possibly TRBD2 (5 bases). From germline, CDR1 is MNHNS and CDR2 SASEGT. CDR3 length: 14 residues. Trimming removed 4 bases from V and 2 bases from J, with 11 bases in between. The CDR3 loop reads CASSGHGIQETQYF. CDR3 nucleotides: TGTGCCAGCAGTGGGCACGGGATACAAGAGACCCAGTACTTC.

This clone was detected only a few times. V usage is TRBV6-5 and J usage is TRBJ1-1, with TRBD1 identical over 8 bases. Trimming at V came to 6 bases and at J to 3 bases, leaving 3 bases not matched to a gene. The CDR3 is made up of 13 amino acids. Germline V lookup: CDR1 MNHEY, CDR2 SVGAGI. CDR3: CASRSGGYTEAFF. The CDR3 region has the DNA TGTGCCAGCAGGTCAGGGGGCTACACTGAAGCTTTCTTT.

The rearrangement links TRBV7-3 to TRBJ1-1; 7 bases map to TRBD1. The CDR3 runs to 13 residues. Germline-derived CDR1 and CDR2 are SGHTA and FQGTGA. The ends lost 1 base at V and 4 bases at J; junction bases unmatched: 0. CDR3 sequence reads: CASSLKGATEAFF. The CDR3 DNA sequence: TGTGCCAGCAGCTTAAAGGGGGCCACTGAAGCTTTCTTT.

This rearrangement joins TRBV4-2 to TRBJ1-2; D unresolved. Per the germline V gene, CDR1 is LGHNA and CDR2 is YNFKEQ. V was shortened by 1 base and J by 6 bases, with 9 bases between the two germline ends. The CDR3 extends over 13 amino acids. The CDR3 DNA follows: TGTGCCAGCAGCCAAGTCGGGGAGAATGGCTACACCTTC. This gives the protein CASSQVGENGYTF.

The chain has TRBV30 and TRBJ1-1; weak D call: TRBD1 (5 bases). This CDR3 has 16 amino acids. Trimming left V 0 bases short and J 1 base short, with 15 bases between. Germline CDR1 is GTSNPN and CDR2 is SVGIG (reference sequence). The CDR3 coding sequence is TGTGCCTGGAGTGTACCCCAGGGCCGATGGAACACTGAAGCTTTCTTT. It encodes CAWSVPQGRWNTEAFF.

J is TRBJ1-2 and V is TRBV2, with TRBD1 matching over 8 bases. CDR3 size: 16 residues. Per the germline V gene, CDR1 is SNHLY and CDR2 is FYNNEI. V was clipped by 7 bases and J by 4 bases; unmatched bases: 14. CDR3 coding DNA: TGTGCCAGCACAGGACAGGGCCCTCCGATTGCCTATGGCTACACCTTC. It specifies CASTGQGPPIAYGYTF.

The chain has TRBV5-1 and TRBJ2-3, with 15 bases fitting TRBD2. Looked up from germline, CDR1 is SGHRS and CDR2 is YFSETQ. The CDR3 is 18 amino acids. The trim removed 4 bases at V and 4 bases at J, leaving 10 bases unmatched. The CDR3 loop is CASSTRGLAGGVSDTQYF. The CDR3 DNA is TGCGCCAGCAGCACCCGGGGACTAGCGGGAGGAGTCTCAGATACGCAGTATTTT.

The rearrangement uses TRBV18 and TRBJ2-2; 8 bases align to TRBD2. After removal of 3 bases from V and 6 bases from J, the junction contained 6 bases not matched to a gene. The length of the CDR3 is 15 residues. Germline V gives CDR1 KGHSH, CDR2 LQKENI. The CDR3 here is CASSPRAGDAGELFF. The DNA for the CDR3 is TGTGCCAGCTCACCGAGAGCGGGAGACGCCGGGGAGCTGTTTTTT.

This chain uses TRBV11-2 with TRBJ2-5; D not resolved. There are 12 residues in the CDR3. Germline loops: CDR1 SGHAT, CDR2 FQNNGV. The germline V and J ends were trimmed by 5 bases and 5 bases, with 9 bases remaining between them. The CDR3 bases are TGTGCCAGCAGCCCCTTGGAGGAGACCCAGTACTTC. This codes for CASSPLEETQYF. Full variable domain (outside the CDR3, taken from reference TRBV11-2 and TRBJ2-5): EAGVAQSPRYKIIEKRQSVAFWCNPISGHATLYWYQQILGQGPKLLIQFQNNGVVDDSQLPKDRFSAERLKGVDSTLKIQPAKLEDSAVYLCASSPLEETQYFGPGTRLLVL.

V is TRBV5-1 and J is TRBJ2-7; TRBD2 matches at 7 bases. J lost 6 bases, V lost 4 bases, and 4 bases had no gene match. This CDR3 spans 12 amino acids. In germline, CDR1 is SGHRS, CDR2 YFSETQ. CDR3 coding DNA: TGCGCCAGCAGCCCCGGGGAGGGCGAGCAGTACTTC. Amino acid sequence: CASSPGEGEQYF.

This clone was detected once. The chain combines TRBV28 with TRBJ2-1, with TRBD2 matching 9 bases. The CDR3 runs 15 residues. The germline gives CDR1 MDHEN, CDR2 SYDVKM. J gave up 7 bases and V 7 bases, and 11 bases lay outside the gene matches. The CDR3, as DNA: TGTGCCAGCATCTCCCCCGGGACTAGCAATAATGAGCAGTTCTTC. Residues: CASISPGTSNNEQFF.

The rearrangement links TRBV11-2 to TRBJ2-7; TRBD2 matches 11 bases. V shed 1 base and J 5 bases; nucleotides not matched to a gene: 7. This CDR3 contains 16 residues. CDR1 and CDR2 (germline): SGHAT, FQNNGV. The CDR3, as DNA: TGTGCCAGCAGCTTAGGATATACACTAGCGGGAGACGAGCAGTACTTC. Protein product: CASSLGYTLAGDEQYF.

This chain connects TRBV5-1 to TRBJ1-1; 7 bases are a match to TRBD1. Germline CDR1 reads SGHRS; CDR2 reads YFSETQ. This CDR3 has 14 amino acids. V was pared by 4 bases and J by 0 bases, with 3 bases of the junction left unmatched. This chain's CDR3 is CASSPGTVNTEAFF. CDR3 nucleotide sequence: TGCGCCAGCAGCCCCGGGACAGTGAACACTGAAGCTTTCTTT.

The rearrangement links TRBV2 to TRBJ1-1; a weak D match, TRBD1 (5 bases). The CDR3 is 13 amino acids. Trimming took 9 bases from V and 1 from J, leaving 12 bases between them. From germline, CDR1 is SNHLY and CDR2 FYNNEI. In DNA form, the CDR3 reads TGTGCCAGTCTTACCGACAGGAACACTGAAGCTTTCTTT. Translation gives CASLTDRNTEAFF.

This rearrangement joins TRBV7-2 to TRBJ2-2; TRBD2 is a possible D gene (5 bases). Germline values: CDR1 SGHTA, CDR2 FQGNSA. Trimming pared 5 bases from V and 4 bases from J, leaving 14 bases between. The length of the CDR3 is 15 residues. The CDR3 region has the DNA TGTGCCAGCAGCCCTATTGCCCGGGGCACCGGGGAGCTGTTTTTT. This encodes CASSPIARGTGELFF.